These 21 T cell receptor beta chains were all obtained from the same sample, sequenced in a study of immune evolution from preneoplasia to lung adenocarcinoma. The method was immunoSEQ multiplex PCR; TCRdb's version includes in-frame clones alone and lacks a portion of them. Among some 11,000 clones, roughly 82% were seen once, and the ten largest hold roughly 3.5%. The specimen sequenced was FFPE minimally invasive lung adenocarcinoma tissue. All receptors derive from a person between 65 and 79 years old with lung adenocarcinoma.

This clone showed up just a few times. This chain links TRBV5-6 with TRBJ1-1; possibly TRBD1 for D (5 bases). The V gene lost 0 bases and the J gene lost 4 bases, with 13 bases spanning the gap. The CDR3 is 15 amino acids. The germline CDR1 and CDR2 sequences are SGHDT and YYEEEE. The CDR3 sequence: CASSLVPLRGTEAFF. The CDR3 nucleotides read TGTGCCAGCAGCTTGGTTCCCCTAAGGGGCACTGAAGCTTTCTTT.

The chain uses TRBV6-1 and TRBJ2-7; D perhaps matches TRBD1 (6 bases). Germline CDR1 is MNHNS and CDR2 is SASEGT. The CDR3 covers 11 residues. Trimming took off 3 bases at V and 9 bases at J, with 9 bases between the two ends. This CDR3 reads CASSEDRLQYF. CDR3 sequence (DNA): TGTGCCAGCAGTGAGGACAGACTGCAGTACTTC.

The chain is built from TRBV4-1 and TRBJ1-4; 11 bases fit TRBD1. The J segment lost 7 bases and the V segment lost 3 bases, leaving 4 bases of the junction unmatched. Germline CDR1 reads MGHRA; CDR2 reads YSYEKL. The CDR3 is made up of 15 amino acids. The CDR3 DNA reads TGCGCCAGCAGCCAGGACAGGGGGCCCGCTGAAAAACTGTTTTTT. This encodes CASSQDRGPAEKLFF.

The chain is built from TRBV30 and TRBJ2-1; the match to TRBD2 covers 9 bases. Losses at the gene ends were 0 bases for V and 8 bases for J; bases not matched to a gene: 14. Germline assignment: CDR1 GTSNPN and CDR2 SVGIG (reference sequence). The CDR3 has 17 amino acids. CDR3 coding DNA: TGTGCCTGGAGTGTACCCCTCCTGCGGGGGGGCCGGGATGAGCAGTTCTTC. Its translation is CAWSVPLLRGGRDEQFF.

By share, this clone counts as large (0.1 to 1%). The V and J genes are TRBV27 and TRBJ1-5, with D perhaps matching TRBD1 (6 bases). V was shortened by 2 bases and J by 2 bases, with 10 bases between the two germline ends. CDR1 is MNHEY and CDR2 is SMNVEV in the germline V gene (reference sequence). The CDR3 consists of 15 residues. The CDR3 sequence is CASSLRGLGNQPQHF. DNA for the CDR3: TGTGCCAGCAGTTTAAGGGGGTTGGGCAATCAGCCCCAGCATTTT.

Turning to this clone: Distinct nucleotide sequences in the sample also encode this CDR3. The rearrangement joins TRBV6-1 to TRBJ2-7; 9 positions match TRBD1. CDR1 MNHNS and CDR2 SASEGT come from the germline V gene. Trimming at V came to 3 bases and at J to 4 bases, leaving 7 bases not matched to a gene. This CDR3 comprises 15 residues. The CDR3 DNA is TGTGCCAGCAGTGATTTAACAGGGGGCGGGTACGAGCAGTACTTC. Protein product: CASSDLTGGGYEQYF.

The chain employs TRBV2 and TRBJ1-2; 10 positions match TRBD1. The CDR3 is made up of 15 amino acids. The V and J ends lost 4 bases and 4 bases, in that order; junction bases with no gene match: 6. CDR1 is SNHLY, CDR2 FYNNEI, per germline. CDR3 region: CASSGSGQGTYGYTF. The CDR3 coding sequence is TGTGCCAGCAGTGGTTCGGGACAGGGGACCTATGGCTACACCTTC.

The V and J genes are TRBV28 and TRBJ2-5; 14 bases fit TRBD2. The CDR3 extends over 16 amino acids. Germline assignment: CDR1 MDHEN and CDR2 SYDVKM. V was pared by 4 bases and J by 5 bases, with 6 bases of the junction left unmatched. CDR3 loop: CASSSLTSGRDETQYF. The CDR3 DNA reads TGTGCCAGCAGTTCCCTGACTAGCGGGAGGGATGAGACCCAGTACTTC.

The chain links TRBV6-5 to TRBJ1-1, with D possibly TRBD1 on 5 matching bases. Germline V lookup: CDR1 MNHEY, CDR2 SVGAGI. The CDR3 is 14 residues long. The V end was cut by 0 bases, the J end by 3 bases, with 8 bases between. The CDR3 loop is CASSYSGEDTEAFF. The CDR3 region has the DNA TGTGCCAGCAGTTACTCGGGGGAGGACACTGAAGCTTTCTTT.

The chain combines TRBV7-6 with TRBJ2-7; D ambiguous. Per germline, CDR1 SGHVS and CDR2 FNYEAQ. Trimming cost V 5 bases and J 1 base, with 12 bases left between them. This CDR3 has 14 residues. The chain's CDR3 is CASSQDQFSYEQYF. The CDR3 region has the DNA TGTGCCAGCAGCCAGGACCAATTTTCCTACGAGCAGTACTTC.

V and J are TRBV6-1 and TRBJ1-1, with a possible D match to TRBD1 (5 bases). The CDR3 has 13 residues. V was trimmed by 8 bases and J by 0 bases, leaving 10 bases between them. CDR1 is MNHNS and CDR2 is SASEGT in the germline V gene. This chain's CDR3 is CASGGPMNTEAFF. The CDR3, as DNA: TGTGCCAGCGGGGGTCCCATGAACACTGAAGCTTTCTTT.

This clone was seen a handful of times. V usage is TRBV9 and J usage is TRBJ2-5; 8 nucleotides align to TRBD1. This CDR3 is 16 amino acids long. After removal of 3 bases from V and 2 bases from J, the junction contained 9 bases not matched to a gene. In germline, CDR1 is SGDLS, CDR2 YYNGEE. CDR3 bases: TGTGCCAGCAGCGCCAACCAAGGACAGGGACAAGAGACCCAGTACTTC. Translating it yields CASSANQGQGQETQYF.

The chain combines TRBV2 with TRBJ1-1, with 8 bases that match TRBD1. V was clipped by 6 bases and J by 1 base; unmatched bases: 13. Germline V gene lookup returns CDR1 SNHLY and CDR2 FYNNEI. This CDR3 is 17 amino acids long. CDR3 DNA: TGTGCCAGCAGATCACAGGGGGTTTTGATTAAGAACACTGAAGCTTTCTTT. It is translated as CASRSQGVLIKNTEAFF.

The chain employs TRBV15 and TRBJ1-1, with D maybe TRBD1 (6 bases). The germline CDR1 and CDR2 sequences are LNHNV and YYDKDF (reference sequence). V was shortened by 0 bases and J by 6 bases, with 14 bases between the two germline ends. The CDR3 is 15 amino acids. The CDR3 sequence: CATSRDPRGGAEAFF. In DNA, the CDR3 is TGTGCCACCAGCAGAGATCCCAGGGGAGGGGCTGAAGCTTTCTTT. Variable domain in full (rest from reference TRBV15 and TRBJ1-1): DAMVIQNPRYQVTQFGKPVTLSCSQTLNHNVMYWYQQKSSQAPKLLFHYYDKDFNNEADTPDNFQSRRPNTSFCFLDIRSPGLGDTAMYLCATSRDPRGGAEAFFGQGTRLTVV.

The V gene is TRBV28, the J gene TRBJ1-2; D uncertain. CDR1 and CDR2 from the germline V gene are MDHEN and SYDVKM. With 5 bases removed from V and 2 bases from J, the gap between germline ends came to 12 bases. The CDR3 loop spans 14 amino acids. The CDR3 here is CASSPLSVNYGYTF. CDR3 bases: TGTGCCAGCAGTCCCCTCTCAGTAAACTATGGCTACACCTTC.

V gene TRBV2 combines with J gene TRBJ2-7; D ambiguous. V lost 6 bases, J lost 4 bases, and 16 bases lay in between. This CDR3 is built from 14 residues. The germline gives CDR1 SNHLY, CDR2 FYNNEI. CDR3 sequence: CASSHSSGPYEQYF. The CDR3 nucleotides are TGTGCCAGCAGCCACTCCTCCGGGCCGTACGAGCAGTACTTC.

The rearrangement joins TRBV10-3 to TRBJ2-5; TRBD2 might be the D (6 bases). CDR1 and CDR2 from the germline V gene are ENHRY and SYGVKD. The CDR3 loop spans 14 amino acids. Trimming removed 4 bases at V and 3 bases at J, with 12 bases between. CDR3 DNA sequence: TGTGCCATCAGTGTCGGGACTGAGAAAGAGACCCAGTACTTC. Translated: CAISVGTEKETQYF.

This chain links TRBV6-6 with TRBJ2-5; 14 positions match TRBD2. The junction had 8 bases not matched to a gene; V was cut back by 6 bases and J by 5 bases. Per germline, CDR1 MNHNY and CDR2 SVGAGI (reference sequence). The CDR3 contains 16 residues. The CDR3 DNA reads as TGTGCCAGCAGCACCGGGACTAGCGGGGGTACGGAGACCCAGTACTTC. As protein: CASSTGTSGGTETQYF.

The CDR3 loop reads CASSEFAGTGTGNTIYF. The DNA for the CDR3 is TGTGCCAGCAGTGAATTTGCCGGGACAGGGACTGGAAACACCATATATTTT. J is TRBJ1-3 and V is TRBV6-1; 9 bases match TRBD1. Germline loops: CDR1 MNHNS, CDR2 SASEGT. The CDR3 runs 17 residues. The V segment lost 2 bases and the J segment 2 bases; nucleotides outside the gene matches: 7.

The chain has TRBV11-2 and TRBJ1-3; D may be TRBD1 (5 bases). The V gene lost 1 base and the J gene lost 0 bases, with 7 bases spanning the gap. Germline assignment: CDR1 SGHAT and CDR2 FQNNGV. This CDR3 spans 15 amino acids. CDR3 coding DNA: TGTGCCAGCAGCTTAGGGGGCTACTCTGGAAACACCATATATTTT. Its translation is CASSLGGYSGNTIYF. The variable domain in full, completed from reference TRBV11-2 and TRBJ1-3, reads EAGVAQSPRYKIIEKRQSVAFWCNPISGHATLYWYQQILGQGPKLLIQFQNNGVVDDSQLPKDRFSAERLKGVDSTLKIQPAKLEDSAVYLCASSLGGYSGNTIYFGEGSWLTVV.

The chain has TRBV5-6 and TRBJ2-1; D is perhaps TRBD2 (5 bases). The V and J ends lost 0 bases and 2 bases respectively, with 9 bases between them. Germline V gives CDR1 SGHDT, CDR2 YYEEEE. This CDR3 comprises 15 residues. The CDR3 region is CASSLGASPYNEQFF. The CDR3 nucleotides are TGTGCCAGCAGCTTGGGGGCTAGCCCCTACAATGAGCAGTTCTTC.